This T cell receptor beta chain derives from a study of cytomegalovirus exposure and HLA in healthy donors. Study-level findings and limits: About 87% or about 30% of the time was how often most TCR beta V segments were productive, according to an earlier analysis. Analyses of presence and absence presupposed an approximately uniform sequencing depth across donors.

PCR amplification relied on 60 Vbeta primers (plus 13 Jbeta primers). TCRdb keeps only in-frame clones here, not all; method: immunoSEQ multiplex PCR. The table records roughly 31,000 clones, about 66% of them present only once. Healthy donors of bone marrow made up the group. The CDR3 spans 17 residues. Germline V lookup: CDR1 MDHEN, CDR2 SYDVKM. The J segment lost 1 base and the V segment lost 4 bases, leaving 9 bases of the junction unmatched. In the case of this clone: The target antigen is unknown. This probably arose from a read error, given a far larger clone one base away. Other DNA sequences within the sample encode an identical CDR3.

The sample consisted of PBMCs. The V gene is TRBV28, the J gene TRBJ2-5; 10 positions agree with TRBD1. This TCR was sampled from a male donor in good health and CMV-seropositive. CDR3 bases: TGTGCCAGCAGTTACGGGACAGGGGTAGGGGGCCAAGAGACCCAGTACTTC. Translating gives CASSYGTGVGGQETQYF.